This TCR beta chain was observed in a study of T-cell memory formation after mild COVID-19. The study's findings and limits: Pre-infection memory held some responding clones, suggesting pre-existing cross-reactive T cells responded.

MiXCR was run by TCRdb on the 5' RACE reads, yielding one entry per CDR3 protein. Of under 300,000 distinct CDR3 sequences in the sample, over 15% were seen once. This CDR3 is 16 amino acids long. V shed 1 base, J shed 2 bases, and the junction held 4 bases outside the gene matches. Germline values: CDR1 SGHVS, CDR2 FQNEAQ. In this sample, this clonotype turned up a few times. Its specificity is not known. The receptor was isolated from a man between 18 and 35 years old who had mild COVID-19 (a few samples of this study predate the infection). Cell type and time point are not known. The sample was PBMCs or a T cell subset sorted from them (not recorded which). The rearrangement links TRBV7-8 to TRBJ2-7, with 11 bases that match TRBD2. This CDR3 reads CASSLVAGGDPYEQYF. The CDR3 bases are TGTGCCAGCAGCTTAGTAGCGGGGGGGGACCCCTACGAGCAGTACTTC.